The 11 T cell receptor beta chains in this list originate from one sample, sequenced in a study of Graves' ophthalmopathy and Graves' hyperthyroidism. For repertoire sequencing, the TCR beta CDR3 regions were amplified from RNA transcripts. HTBI primers were employed in first-round RT-PCR, then a second-round multiplex PCR followed. In TCRdb, the multiplex PCR reads were re-called with MiXCR into one record per CDR3 protein. The sample has around 1.1 million distinct CDR3 sequences, about 36% seen once; the top ten hold 11%. The sequencing sample was made of peripheral blood or thyroid tissue (not recorded which). The receptors come from an adult man with Graves' hyperthyroidism.

This clonotype appeared a few times. A junction end diverges from the germline sequence, so it may reflect a read error. The chain links TRBV6-1 to TRBJ1-4; D gene ambiguous. Germline V gives CDR1 MNHNS, CDR2 SASEGT. The CDR3 length is 11 residues. The CDR3 is CASSEAHPVIF. CDR3 coding DNA: TGTGCCAGCAGTGAAGCGCACCCCGTTATTTTT.

The chain links TRBV7-9 to TRBJ2-5; possibly TRBD2 for D (5 bases). Per the germline V gene, CDR1 is SEHNR and CDR2 is FQNEAQ (reference sequence). The CDR3 has 14 residues. Trimming shortened V by 4 bases and J by 4 bases, and 13 bases separated the two germline ends. The CDR3: CASSSLASRETQYF. As DNA, the CDR3 is TGTGCCAGCAGCTCGCTAGCTTCCCGAGAGACCCAGTACTTC.

The CDR3 DNA reads TGTGCCAGCAGCCAAGGGGGGACTCGAGGCACTGAAGCTTTCTTT. Its translation is CASSQGGTRGTEAFF. V and J are TRBV7-9 and TRBJ1-1; a weak D match, TRBD1 (6 bases). Germline V gives CDR1 SEHNR, CDR2 FQNEAQ (reference sequence). The CDR3 sequence is 15 residues long. V dropped 5 bases and J dropped 4 bases, with 17 bases sitting between them.

This clonotype has a count of ten or more. This chain joins TRBV11-2 and TRBJ2-7; maybe TRBD2 (5 bases). The CDR3 contains 16 residues. Germline CDR1 is SGHAT and CDR2 is FQNNGV. The V and J ends lost 1 base and 3 bases respectively, with 16 bases between them. In DNA form, the CDR3 reads TGTGCCAGCAGCTTAGTACGGAGCGGAGGCAACTACGAGCAGTACTTC. Translating it yields CASSLVRSGGNYEQYF.

The V call is TRBV11-1, the J call TRBJ1-3; D is unresolved. V lost 6 bases to trimming and J lost 0 bases, with 12 bases between them. Germline values: CDR1 SGHAT, CDR2 FQDESV (reference sequence). This CDR3 has 15 residues. The CDR3, as DNA: TGTGCCAGCAGTAAGGACGGATGCTCTGGAAACACCATATATTTT. Translation gives CASSKDGCSGNTIYF.

This clonotype was detected a few times. This chain joins TRBV5-4 and TRBJ1-1; possible D gene TRBD1, 5 bases. The CDR3 totals 15 residues. The germline V gene encodes CDR1 SGHNT and CDR2 YYREEE (reference sequence). The V gene lost 1 base and the J gene lost 4 bases, with 14 bases spanning the gap. CDR3 in amino acids: CASSLQAQAVTEAFF. Written as DNA, the CDR3 is TGTGCCAGCAGCTTGCAGGCACAGGCTGTCACTGAAGCTTTCTTT. The full variable domain, completed using reference TRBV5-4 and TRBJ1-1, is ETGVTQSPTHLIKTRGQQVTLRCSSQSGHNTVSWYQQALGQGPQFIFQYYREEENGRGNFPPRFSGLQFPNYSSELNVNALELDDSALYLCASSLQAQAVTEAFFGQGTRLTVV.

This clonotype was detected only a few times. The J gene is TRBJ1-2, the V gene TRBV12-3 or TRBV12-4, with unresolved D. The CDR3 is 13 amino acids. V was cut by 5 bases and J by 4 bases, with 11 bases left in between. The CDR3 DNA reads TGTGCCAGCAGTAAGACGGGGTTCTATGGCTACACCTTC. As protein: CASSKTGFYGYTF.

The V call is TRBV9, the J call TRBJ2-1; D perhaps matches TRBD2 (6 bases). The ends were cut back, 0 bases at V and 10 bases at J, with 8 bases in the middle. This CDR3 is built from 12 residues. Germline lookup yields CDR1 SGDLS and CDR2 YYNGEE. For the CDR3, the DNA is TGTGCCAGCAGCGTAGCTACTAGCGAGCAGTTCTTC. This encodes CASSVATSEQFF. Combining the CDR3 with reference TRBV9 and TRBJ2-1 gives the whole variable domain DSGVTQTPKHLITATGQRVTLRCSPRSGDLSVYWYQQSLDQGLQFLIQYYNGEERAKGNILERFSAQQFPDLHSELNLSSLELGDSALYFCASSVATSEQFFGPGTRLTVL.

This clonotype was counted between two and nine times. V and J are TRBV7-2 and TRBJ1-5, with D perhaps TRBD1 (5 bases). Germline lookup yields CDR1 SGHTA and CDR2 FQGNSA. The CDR3 is made up of 15 amino acids. Between the trimmed V and J ends, which lost 5 bases and 3 bases, there was a span of 14 bases. CDR3 in amino acids: CASSAGGGDNQPQHF. In nucleotides, the CDR3 is TGTGCCAGCAGCGCCGGGGGGGGGGACAATCAGCCCCAGCATTTT.

This clonotype was seen more than once but under ten times. The V and J genes are TRBV20-1 and TRBJ2-7, with 9 bases matching TRBD2. The germline V gene has CDR1 DFQATT and CDR2 SNEGSKA (reference sequence). The J segment lost 6 bases and the V segment lost 3 bases, leaving 9 bases of the junction unmatched. The CDR3 totals 14 residues. The chain's CDR3 is CSARLAGYSLEQYF. DNA for the CDR3: TGCAGTGCTAGGCTAGCGGGATATTCGCTCGAGCAGTACTTC.

This chain connects TRBV7-2 to TRBJ1-1, with D unclear. CDR1 is SGHTA, CDR2 FQGNSA, per germline. The CDR3 covers 16 residues. V dropped 0 bases and J dropped 1 base, with 12 bases sitting between them. DNA of the CDR3: TGTGCCAGCAGCTTAGCGTCTGGATGGGAGAACACTGAAGCTTTCTTT. Amino acids: CASSLASGWENTEAFF.